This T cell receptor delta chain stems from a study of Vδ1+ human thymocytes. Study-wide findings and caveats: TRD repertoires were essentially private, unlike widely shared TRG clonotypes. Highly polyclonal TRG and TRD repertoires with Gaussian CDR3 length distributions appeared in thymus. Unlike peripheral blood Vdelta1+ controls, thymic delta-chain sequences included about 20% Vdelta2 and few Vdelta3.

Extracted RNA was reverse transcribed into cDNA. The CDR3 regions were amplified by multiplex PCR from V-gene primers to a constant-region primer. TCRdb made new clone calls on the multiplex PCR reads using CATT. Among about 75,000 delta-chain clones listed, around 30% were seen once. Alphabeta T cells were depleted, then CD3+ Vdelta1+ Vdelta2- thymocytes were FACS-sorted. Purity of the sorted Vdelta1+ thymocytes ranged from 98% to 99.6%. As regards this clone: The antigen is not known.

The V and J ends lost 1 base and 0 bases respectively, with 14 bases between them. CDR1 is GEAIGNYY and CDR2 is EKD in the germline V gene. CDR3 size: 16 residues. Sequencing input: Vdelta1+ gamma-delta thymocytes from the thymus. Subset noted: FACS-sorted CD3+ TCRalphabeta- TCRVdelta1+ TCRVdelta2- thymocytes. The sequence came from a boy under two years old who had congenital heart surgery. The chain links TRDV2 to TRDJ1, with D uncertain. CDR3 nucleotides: TGTGCCTGTGACACGTGTATGGCTCCGAACACCGATAAACTCATCTTT. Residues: CACDTCMAPNTDKLIF.